This note documents a single T cell receptor beta chain sequence. The antigen remains unidentified. It may be a read error: a sequence one base away is much more abundant. It was with unique molecular identifiers that the TCRbeta library was prepared. TCRdb used MiXCR to reprocess the PCR reads, holding one entry per CDR3 protein. The table has about 300,000 distinct CDR3 sequences, 6% to 10% seen once. This record comes from a study of T-cell reconstitution after alpha-beta-depleted transplantation in children. Deletions cut 5 bases from V and 7 bases from J, with 14 bases between. The CDR3 loop spans 13 amino acids. The germline V gene encodes CDR1 PRHDT and CDR2 FYEKMQ (reference sequence). Study observations and caveats: Diversity of TCRbeta at day 60 was high in some patients, arising from surviving recipient T cells and thymic progenitors. Once a year had passed after transplant, T-cell counts and diversity came mostly from newly produced T cells. Expanded graft clones numbering several hundred reportedly gave rise to alpha-beta T cells about two months after transplant.

Sample: peripheral blood, taken 360 days after TCRalphabeta/CD19-depleted stem cell transplant. The genes are TRBV13 and TRBJ1-1; D perhaps matches TRBD1 (6 bases). This clonotype originated in a female patient aged 2-9 years who had a stem cell transplant for Fanconi anemia, so the T cells may come from the graft donor. The chain's CDR3 is CASSATTGCEAFF. CDR3 bases: TGTGCCAGCAGCGCGACGACAGGATGTGAAGCTTTCTTT.